The 24 T cell receptor beta chains below all came from one sample that was sequenced in a study of T cell responses to AZD1222 COVID-19 vaccine. Repertoires were generated with immunoSEQ multiplex PCR, while TCRdb's copy carries only in-frame clones and drops some. The data contain 140,000 to 150,000 clones, around nine tenths of them singletons. The sample consisted of peripheral blood, taken 28 days after the second AZD1222 dose. The receptors originated from an adult who received the AZD1222 COVID-19 vaccine.

This chain links TRBV18 with TRBJ2-5; D may be TRBD2 (5 bases). There are 15 residues in the CDR3. Germline CDR1 and CDR2: KGHSH and LQKENI. V dropped 6 bases and J dropped 5 bases, with 19 bases sitting between them. The CDR3, as DNA: TGTGCCAGCTCTCCCGGACTCGGCCAGTTGGAGACCCAGTACTTC. Translation: CASSPGLGQLETQYF.

The CDR3 DNA sequence: TGTGCCAGCAGCTTAGGGGGCTATGGCTACACCTTC. Protein product: CASSLGGYGYTF. This rearrangement joins TRBV7-8 to TRBJ1-2; D remains ambiguous. The CDR3 sequence is 12 residues long. The germline V gene encodes CDR1 SGHVS and CDR2 FQNEAQ. The V gene lost 1 base and the J gene lost 4 bases, with 4 bases spanning the gap.

This rearrangement joins TRBV30 to TRBJ1-1; TRBD1 aligns across 8 bases. Per germline, CDR1 GTSNPN and CDR2 SVGIG (reference sequence). The CDR3 length is 15 residues. V lost 4 bases and J lost 4; bases outside the gene matches: 11. The CDR3, as DNA: TGTGCCTGGACGCAGGCAGGGGGCTCTCCCACTGAAGCTTTCTTT. Protein: CAWTQAGGSPTEAFF.

The CDR3: CASSLADRTSGKTHWNEQFF. The CDR3 region has the DNA TGCGCCAGCAGCTTGGCCGACAGGACTAGCGGGAAGACTCACTGGAATGAGCAGTTCTTC. The gene calls are TRBV5-1 and TRBJ2-1; TRBD2 agrees at 12 bases. Germline V gene sequence: CDR1 SGHRS, CDR2 YFSETQ. The V segment lost 0 bases and the J segment 7 bases; nucleotides outside the gene matches: 17. The CDR3 has 20 amino acids.

This chain joins TRBV6-1 and TRBJ2-4; TRBD2 might be the D (7 bases). CDR1 and CDR2 (germline): MNHNS, SASEGT. CDR3 length equals 13 residues. The V end lost 8 bases, the J end lost 3 bases, and 11 bases lay between the germline ends. The CDR3 spells CASGRGNKNIQYF. In DNA form, the CDR3 reads TGTGCCAGCGGGAGGGGGAACAAAAACATTCAGTACTTC.

V and J are TRBV5-6 and TRBJ1-1; no clear D. The V end was cut by 3 bases, the J end by 5 bases, with 8 bases between. The V gene's germline CDR1 is SGHDT and CDR2 YYEEEE. The CDR3 contains 12 residues. In DNA, the CDR3 is TGTGCCAGCAGCTCCTTAGGGACTGAAGCTTTCTTT. Protein product: CASSSLGTEAFF. The full variable domain, rest sourced from reference TRBV5-6 and TRBJ1-1, is DAGVTQSPTHLIKTRGQQVTLRCSPKSGHDTVSWYQQALGQGPQFIFQYYEEEERQRGNFPDRFSGHQFPNYSSELNVNALLLGDSALYLCASSSLGTEAFFGQGTRLTVV.

This clone was recorded only once. Other nucleotide sequences in the sample specify the same CDR3. V is TRBV30 and J is TRBJ1-5; D gene unclear. The CDR3 runs to 13 residues. Per the germline V gene, CDR1 is GTSNPN and CDR2 is SVGIG (reference sequence). The ends were cut back, 0 bases at V and 0 bases at J, with 3 bases in the middle. The CDR3 nucleotides read TGTGCCTGGAGTGTACGTAGCAATCAGCCCCAGCATTTT. Translation gives CAWSVRSNQPQHF.

The chain combines TRBV28 with TRBJ1-2, with a possible D match to TRBD1 (5 bases). The CDR3 length is 15 residues. The V end was cut by 6 bases, the J end by 0 bases, with 14 bases between. Germline values: CDR1 MDHEN, CDR2 SYDVKM. CDR3 nucleotide sequence: TGTGCCAGCAGATACAGGACCCAGTCTAACTATGGCTACACCTTC. This gives the protein CASRYRTQSNYGYTF.

The chain recombines TRBV27 with TRBJ1-5; D is perhaps TRBD1 (5 bases). The germline V and J ends were trimmed by 2 bases and 6 bases, with 11 bases remaining between them. The CDR3 totals 14 residues. The germline CDR1 and CDR2 sequences are MNHEY and SMNVEV (reference sequence). DNA for the CDR3: TGTGCCAGCAGTTTACAGGGTAACGGTCAGCCCCAGCATTTT. Protein sequence: CASSLQGNGQPQHF.

The chain recombines TRBV27 with TRBJ1-6; TRBD1 is a possible D gene (5 bases). This CDR3 region has 18 residues. Germline loops: CDR1 MNHEY, CDR2 SMNVEV (reference sequence). Trimming stripped 4 bases from V and 3 bases from J, with 19 bases between. The CDR3: CASSSPGRGTLYNSPLHF. The CDR3 bases are TGTGCCAGCAGTTCCCCAGGAAGGGGCACCCTCTATAATTCACCCCTCCACTTT.

On this clone itself: Other DNA sequences in this specimen translate into the identical CDR3. The rearrangement joins TRBV5-1 to TRBJ2-7, with D tentatively TRBD2 (6 bases). The CDR3 is 14 residues long. Trimming removed 2 bases at V and 0 bases at J, with 9 bases between. The germline V gene has CDR1 SGHRS and CDR2 YFSETQ. The CDR3 region has the DNA TGCGCCAGCAGCTTAGGAGGGAGCTCCTACGAGCAGTACTTC. Its translation is CASSLGGSSYEQYF.

The chain links TRBV28 to TRBJ1-6, with TRBD1 as a possible D gene (6 bases). Germline loops: CDR1 MDHEN, CDR2 SYDVKM. With 6 bases removed from V and 9 bases from J, the gap between germline ends came to 21 bases. The CDR3 has 16 residues. The CDR3 DNA sequence: TGTGCCAGCAGACACTTGGCGGACAGAGCATTTTCACCCCTCCACTTT. This translates into CASRHLADRAFSPLHF.

The chain has TRBV4-3 and TRBJ1-4; the D gene is possibly TRBD1 (5 bases). V was cut by 0 bases and J by 5 bases, with 19 bases left in between. Germline lookup yields CDR1 LGHNA and CDR2 YSLEER. CDR3 length: 18 residues. CDR3 in DNA: TGCGCCAGCAGCCAAGAGAGCAACGGGACCCCATTAAATGAAAAACTGTTTTTT. Protein sequence: CASSQESNGTPLNEKLFF.

The gene calls are TRBV19 and TRBJ1-2; possibly TRBD1 for D (5 bases). Trimming cost V 5 bases and J 6 bases, with 10 bases left between them. This CDR3 region has 12 residues. Germline V lookup: CDR1 LNHDA, CDR2 SQIVND (reference sequence). Written as DNA, the CDR3 is TGTGCCAGTAGTGCAGGGATCCATGGCTACACCTTC. As protein: CASSAGIHGYTF.

The J gene is TRBJ1-1, the V gene TRBV28; 8 bases match TRBD1. This CDR3 comprises 14 residues. Germline assignment: CDR1 MDHEN and CDR2 SYDVKM. J gave up 2 bases and V 7 bases, and 6 bases lay outside the gene matches. CDR3 nucleotide sequence: TGTGCCAGCACCACGACAGGGGCCAACACTGAAGCTTTCTTT. Encoded protein: CASTTTGANTEAFF.

The genes are TRBV18 and TRBJ2-7; 9 nucleotides match TRBD2. V gave up 3 bases and J gave up 6 bases; unmatched junction bases: 6. Per germline, CDR1 KGHSH and CDR2 LQKENI. The CDR3 consists of 14 residues. This chain's CDR3 is CASSPPSGISEQYF. The CDR3 DNA is TGTGCCAGCTCACCTCCTAGCGGGATCTCCGAGCAGTACTTC.

The J gene is TRBJ1-5, the V gene TRBV5-6; TRBD1 agrees at 7 bases. Trimming took 4 bases from V and 2 from J; bases not matched to a gene: 6. The CDR3 loop spans 15 amino acids. Germline lookup yields CDR1 SGHDT and CDR2 YYEEEE. CDR3 sequence (DNA): TGTGCCAGCAGCAACCGACAGGGCCGCAATCAGCCCCAGCATTTT. Protein product: CASSNRQGRNQPQHF.

The genes are TRBV2 and TRBJ1-2; TRBD1 matches at 9 bases. V trimming: 9 bases; J trimming: 4 bases; junction bases outside the gene matches: 6. The V gene's germline CDR1 is SNHLY and CDR2 FYNNEI. The CDR3 totals 13 residues. CDR3 coding DNA: TGTGCCAGTCCCGGGACAGGGTTCTATGGCTACACCTTC. Residues: CASPGTGFYGYTF.

This clone was seen just once. CDR3 protein: CASSLARVRAPGPNEQFF. CDR3 nucleotide sequence: TGTGCCAGCAGCTTAGCGCGGGTCAGGGCTCCTGGTCCCAATGAGCAGTTCTTC. The V and J genes are TRBV7-8 and TRBJ2-1; D is tentatively TRBD1 or TRBD2 (5 bases each). The CDR3 loop spans 18 amino acids. With 0 bases removed from V and 6 bases from J, the gap between germline ends came to 21 bases. CDR1 and CDR2 from the germline V gene are SGHVS and FQNEAQ.

The rearrangement joins TRBV6-2 or TRBV6-3 to TRBJ1-5; D is perhaps TRBD1 (6 bases). Trimming cost V 0 bases and J 4 bases, with 13 bases left between them. There are 16 residues in the CDR3. Germline CDR1 is MNHEY and CDR2 is SVGEGT. The CDR3 nucleotides read TGTGCCAGCAGTTACTCGGTCGGGGGGCGGAATCAGCCCCAGCATTTT. It specifies CASSYSVGGRNQPQHF.

The genes are TRBV4-3 and TRBJ1-2; D remains ambiguous. In germline, CDR1 is LGHNA, CDR2 YSLEER. CDR3 length: 16 residues. V dropped 0 bases and J dropped 7 bases, with 18 bases sitting between them. This CDR3 is CASSQESGSRALGYTF. The CDR3 DNA is TGCGCCAGCAGCCAAGAGAGTGGCAGCCGGGCGCTTGGCTACACCTTC.

The chain carries TRBV5-4 and TRBJ1-1; no firm D call. This CDR3 is built from 16 residues. V was pared by 2 bases and J by 4 bases, with 18 bases between. Germline-derived CDR1 and CDR2 are SGHNT and YYREEE (reference sequence). Here the CDR3 reads CASSFTVPLGITEAFF. Written as DNA, the CDR3 is TGTGCCAGCAGCTTCACAGTTCCGTTGGGGATCACTGAAGCTTTCTTT.

This clone showed up just a few times. V and J are TRBV5-1 and TRBJ1-5; D is perhaps TRBD1 (5 bases). CDR1 and CDR2 (germline): SGHRS, YFSETQ. With 5 bases removed from V and 7 bases from J, the gap between germline ends came to 13 bases. CDR3 length: 13 residues. In DNA form, the CDR3 reads TGCGCCAGCAGTGAGGGGAGTTACCAGCCCCAGCATTTT. This sequence encodes CASSEGSYQPQHF.

The rearrangement links TRBV2 to TRBJ1-5, with D unclear. This CDR3 is built from 14 residues. In germline, CDR1 is SNHLY, CDR2 FYNNEI. The V end was cut by 6 bases, the J end by 0 bases, with 9 bases between. The CDR3 DNA follows: TGTGCCAGCAGGGACGGGAATAGCAATCAGCCCCAGCATTTT. As protein: CASRDGNSNQPQHF.